One and the same sample provided the 13 T cell receptor beta chains below, sequenced in a study of T cells after yellow fever vaccination. TCRdb reanalysed the 5' RACE reads using MiXCR and keeps one entry per CDR3 protein. The sample shows a few hundred thousand distinct CDR3 sequences, approximately 21% of them seen only once. Sequencing used PBMCs, obtained 15 days after the yellow fever booster vaccination. The receptors were gathered from a man aged 30-40 years who received the YFV17D yellow fever vaccine.

V is TRBV6-1 and J is TRBJ2-3; D gene uncertain. Germline CDR1 and CDR2: MNHNS and SASEGT. The CDR3 sequence is 13 residues long. V dropped 5 bases and J dropped 2 bases, with 8 bases sitting between them. The CDR3 DNA follows: TGTGCCAGCAGTAGGGTTTTCACAGATACGCAGTATTTT. Amino acid sequence: CASSRVFTDTQYF.

The chain is built from TRBV20-1 and TRBJ2-1; TRBD2 might be the D (6 bases). CDR3 size: 13 residues. Trimming removed 8 bases from V and 0 bases from J, with 11 bases in between. Germline loops: CDR1 DFQATT, CDR2 SNEGSKA (reference sequence). CDR3 DNA sequence: TGCAGTTTAGCGGAAGGCTCCTACAATGAGCAGTTCTTC. It translates to CSLAEGSYNEQFF.

This rearrangement joins TRBV4-2 to TRBJ2-7; TRBD2 matches 13 bases. The CDR3 has 15 amino acids. The germline CDR1 and CDR2 sequences are LGHNA and YNFKEQ. The V segment lost 4 bases and the J segment 3 bases; nucleotides outside the gene matches: 3. DNA for the CDR3: TGTGCCAGCAGCCCGGGGACTAGCGGGGACTACGAGCAGTACTTC. It encodes CASSPGTSGDYEQYF.

There are a few counts of this clonotype. CDR3 sequence: CASSLAGPGETQYF. In nucleotides, the CDR3 is TGTGCCAGCAGCTTGGCTGGCCCAGGGGAGACCCAGTACTTC. The rearrangement joins TRBV5-4 to TRBJ2-5; a weak D match, TRBD1 (5 bases). The CDR3 consists of 14 residues. CDR1 is SGHNT, CDR2 YYREEE, per germline (reference sequence). Trimming took off 0 bases at V and 5 bases at J, with 11 bases between the two ends.

The chain combines TRBV4-3 with TRBJ1-3; 7 bases are a match to TRBD1. V gave up 0 bases and J gave up 4 bases; unmatched junction bases: 6. Germline V gives CDR1 LGHNA, CDR2 YSLEER. The CDR3 sequence is 16 residues long. For the CDR3, the DNA is TGCGCCAGCAGCCAAGATCCTACAGGGGTCGGAAACACCATATATTTT. Translating it yields CASSQDPTGVGNTIYF.

The gene calls are TRBV5-4 and TRBJ2-3; no definite D call. The CDR3 spans 16 residues. The germline gives CDR1 SGHNT, CDR2 YYREEE (reference sequence). Trimming pared 4 bases from V and 5 bases from J, leaving 20 bases between. The DNA for the CDR3 is TGTGCCAGCAGCCACGTCCCGGGCACCGGCGGAGATACGCAGTATTTT. It translates to CASSHVPGTGGDTQYF.

This clonotype was seen only a few times. J is TRBJ2-3 and V is TRBV30; D is ambiguous. Germline V gives CDR1 GTSNPN, CDR2 SVGIG (reference sequence). Trimming stripped 0 bases from V and 5 bases from J, with 12 bases between. This CDR3 has 14 amino acids. The CDR3 coding sequence is TGTGCCTGGAGTGTATCCTCTCCGGGAGATACGCAGTATTTT. Protein: CAWSVSSPGDTQYF.

The chain is built from TRBV3-1 and TRBJ1-6, with TRBD1 matching 9 bases. The CDR3 length is 14 residues. Germline V lookup: CDR1 LGHDT, CDR2 YNNKEL (reference sequence). With V trimmed by 5 bases and J by 9 bases, 5 bases remained unmatched. CDR3 nucleotides: TGTGCCAGCAGCACCGGGACAGGGTTTTCACCCCTCCACTTT. Protein sequence: CASSTGTGFSPLHF.

This clonotype has only a few counts. This rearrangement joins TRBV24-1 to TRBJ2-2, with TRBD1 matching 7 bases. From germline, CDR1 is KGHDR and CDR2 SFDVKD. The V segment lost 12 bases and the J segment 4 bases; nucleotides outside the gene matches: 7. CDR3 length equals 13 residues. The CDR3 sequence is CAVRTGPTGELFF. The CDR3 DNA follows: TGTGCCGTCCGGACAGGACCCACCGGGGAGCTGTTTTTT.

This rearrangement joins TRBV5-1 to TRBJ1-5; D is perhaps TRBD1 (5 bases). Deletions cut 0 bases from V and 3 bases from J, with 10 bases between. Germline assignment: CDR1 SGHRS and CDR2 YFSETQ. The CDR3 consists of 15 residues. CDR3 nucleotide sequence: TGCGCCAGCAGCTTGGTTCCAGGGTTCAATCAGCCCCAGCATTTT. Its protein is CASSLVPGFNQPQHF.

This clonotype was seen ten or more times. The chain uses TRBV4-2 and TRBJ2-1; TRBD2 matches at 9 bases. The CDR3 extends over 16 amino acids. Unmatched junction bases numbered 8, after V lost 6 bases and J lost 2 bases. CDR1 LGHNA and CDR2 YNFKEQ come from the germline V gene. CDR3 loop: CASSPSGRFPYNEQFF. The DNA for the CDR3 is TGTGCCAGCAGTCCAAGCGGGAGGTTCCCCTACAATGAGCAGTTCTTC.

The chain combines TRBV30 with TRBJ1-5, with D perhaps TRBD1 (6 bases). V dropped 5 bases and J dropped 7 bases, with 12 bases sitting between them. The germline V gene encodes CDR1 GTSNPN and CDR2 SVGIG (reference sequence). The CDR3 extends over 12 amino acids. The DNA for the CDR3 is TGTGCCTGGGCCCAACAGGGACAGCCCCAGCATTTT. Its protein is CAWAQQGQPQHF.

The rearrangement links TRBV21-1 to TRBJ2-1; TRBD1 reflects the table's D call only, with no check against the DNA. TRBV21-1 is annotated as a pseudogene. This CDR3 is built from 16 residues. The CDR3 DNA reads as TGTGCCAGCATAACGGGGGGACCAGTCTCCTACAATGAGCAGTTCTTC. Translating gives CASITGGPVSYNEQFF.